These 31 T cell receptor beta chains share one sample of origin, sequenced in a study of tumor-infiltrating lymphocytes in primary liver carcinoma. The investigators made TCR beta cDNA from around 530 ng total RNA, using a constant-region primer. Generation of the TCR beta libraries relied on three nested multiplex PCR rounds using slightly modified ARM-PCR. It was with TRBV1-TRBV30 forward primers and a C-beta reverse primer that the first two PCR rounds were run, at roughly 9 cycles each. MiXCR, run by TCRdb on the multiplex PCR reads, gives a single entry per CDR3 protein. The repertoire holds about 310,000 distinct CDR3 sequences, with roughly 60% as singletons. Germline DNA was also extracted, and blood RNA was taken from unsorted whole blood. Material: peripheral blood. Every receptor here comes from a middle-aged man with primary liver carcinoma and hepatitis B virus infection.

The chain uses TRBV7-2 and TRBJ2-1; D possibly uses TRBD1 or TRBD2 (5 bases each). CDR3 size: 13 residues. Trimming removed 0 bases from V and 12 bases from J, with 12 bases in between. Germline CDR1 is SGHTA and CDR2 is FQGNSA. CDR3 nucleotide sequence: TGTGCCAGCAGCTTAGCTCGGACGAGGGGGCAGTTCTTC. Amino acids: CASSLARTRGQFF.

Worth noting for this clonotype: Given a much more abundant clone one base away, this may be a read error. The chain couples TRBV4-3 to TRBJ2-1; 10 nucleotides match TRBD2. The CDR3 covers 16 residues. Germline V CDR1 and CDR2: LGHNA, YSLEER. The junction had 7 bases not matched to a gene; V was cut back by 4 bases and J by 4 bases. The CDR3 protein is CASSRSETSGYNEQFF. In DNA form, the CDR3 reads TGCGCCAGCAGCCGTTCCGAGACTAGCGGGTACAATGAGCAGTTCTTC.

Concerning this clonotype: A much more abundant neighbour one base away suggests this may be a read error. The CDR3 nucleotides are TGTGCCAGCAGCCCTCGGAGGGGGACCGGGGAGATGTTTTTT. This translates into CASSPRRGTGEMFF. This chain links TRBV12-3 or TRBV12-4 with TRBJ2-2, with D perhaps being TRBD1 or TRBD2 (6 bases each). CDR3 length equals 14 residues.

This clonotype appeared a single time. The chain joins TRBV12-3 or TRBV12-4 to TRBJ1-3; D is uncertain. The CDR3 totals 18 residues. Trimming took off 4 bases at V and 0 bases at J, with 19 bases between the two ends. The CDR3 spells CASSSARTPSYSGNTIYF. As DNA, the CDR3 is TGTGCCAGCAGTTCAGCGCGCACTCCTTCGTACTCTGGAAACACCATATATTTT.

The CDR3 region is CASSQGGGQGPDTQYF. The CDR3 bases are TGCGCCAGCAGCCAAGGCGGGGGACAGGGTCCAGATACGCAGTATTTT. The gene calls are TRBV4-3 and TRBJ2-3; 9 nucleotides match TRBD1. CDR1 and CDR2 from the germline V gene are LGHNA and YSLEER. Trimming cost V 1 base and J 4 bases; bases outside gene matches: 6. This CDR3 has 16 amino acids.

This clonotype has only a few counts. V gene TRBV6-1 combines with J gene TRBJ2-7; either TRBD1 or TRBD2 may supply D (5 bases each). Trimming left V 5 bases short and J 2 bases short, with 13 bases between. In germline, CDR1 is MNHNS, CDR2 SASEGT. CDR3 size: 14 residues. The CDR3 DNA reads as TGTGCCAGCAGTACCGGGGCAGGGCCCTACGAGCAGTACTTC. Translating gives CASSTGAGPYEQYF.

The sample holds a few counts of this clonotype. Given a much more abundant clone one base away, this may be a read error. This sequence joins TRBV7-8 and TRBJ2-5; no clear D gene. CDR3 length: 11 residues. The germline V gene encodes CDR1 SGHVS and CDR2 FQNEAQ. V was clipped by 5 bases and J by 4 bases, with 5 bases between them. DNA for the CDR3: TGTGCCAGCAGCCAACGAGAGACCCAGTACTTC. Translating gives CASSQRETQYF.

The chain employs TRBV5-4 and TRBJ1-2; the D is unclear. The CDR3 consists of 13 residues. CDR1 and CDR2 (germline): SGHNT, YYREEE (reference sequence). Trimming cost V 3 bases and J 8 bases, with 14 bases left between them. In DNA form, the CDR3 reads TGTGCCAGCAGCTCCCCCAGGCAGGAAGGCTACACCTTC. The encoded protein is CASSSPRQEGYTF.

This chain connects TRBV11-1 to TRBJ2-5; 9 positions match TRBD2. CDR3 length equals 15 residues. In germline, CDR1 is SGHAT, CDR2 FQDESV (reference sequence). The CDR3 sequence is CVRMRASGIGETQYF. CDR3 sequence (DNA): TGTGTCAGAATGCGGGCTAGCGGGATCGGAGAGACCCAGTACTTC.

Only one count was recorded for this clonotype. One end of the junction varies from germline; a read error may be responsible. V gene TRBV11-1 combines with J gene TRBJ2-1; D is perhaps TRBD1 (6 bases). The CDR3 has 14 amino acids. Germline CDR1 and CDR2: SGHAT and FQDESV (reference sequence). The CDR3 DNA sequence: TGTGCTAGCAGCTTGGTAGGGGGAGCCAATGAGCAGTTCTTC. Protein product: CASSLVGGANEQFF.

The sample holds a few counts of this clonotype. This chain joins TRBV5-1 and TRBJ2-3; D possibly corresponds to TRBD1 (5 bases). The CDR3 sequence is 17 residues long. From germline, CDR1 is SGHRS and CDR2 YFSETQ. Trimming cost V 0 bases and J 5 bases, with 19 bases left between them. CDR3 in amino acids: CASSLGPAIGAGDTQYF. CDR3 sequence (DNA): TGCGCCAGCAGCTTGGGCCCCGCAATAGGGGCAGGAGATACGCAGTATTTT.

Points on this clonotype: With a much larger clone just one base away, this may be a read error. This chain uses TRBV5-4 with TRBJ2-4, with TRBD1 as a possible D gene (5 bases). This CDR3 is 17 amino acids long. Germline lookup yields CDR1 SGHNT and CDR2 YYREEE (reference sequence). The CDR3 DNA sequence: TGTGCCAGCAGCTCCGCAGGGAACCCAACGGCCAAAAACATTCGGTACTTC. Residues: CASSSAGNPTAKNIRYF. Full variable domain (rest looked up from reference TRBV5-4 and TRBJ2-4): ETGVTQSPTHLIKTRGQQVTLRCSSQSGHNTVSWYQQALGQGPQFIFQYYREEENGRGNFPPRFSGLQFPNYSSELNVNALELDDSALYLCASSSAGNPTAKNIRYFGAGTRLSVL.

CDR3 sequence reads: CANSAGGSTDTQYF. The CDR3 DNA is TGTGCCAACAGCGCGGGAGGATCTACAGATACGCAGTATTTT. The chain joins TRBV28 to TRBJ2-3; TRBD2 agrees at 8 bases. Trimming at V came to 10 bases and at J to 3 bases, leaving 9 bases not matched to a gene. The CDR3 is 14 residues long. CDR1 and CDR2 from the germline V gene are MDHEN and SYDVKM. Complete variable domain (other parts from reference TRBV28 and TRBJ2-3): DVKVTQSSRYLVKRTGEKVFLECVQDMDHENMFWYRQDPGLGLRLIYFSYDVKMKEKGDIPEGYSVSREKKERFSLILESASTNQTSMYLCANSAGGSTDTQYFGPGTRLTVL.

This clonotype was counted between two and nine times. The chain employs TRBV14 and TRBJ2-2; no clear D. This CDR3 is 11 amino acids long. The germline V gene has CDR1 SGHDN and CDR2 FVKESK. V lost 2 bases and J lost 5, with 0 bases in between. The CDR3 bases are TGTGCCAGCAGCCAAACCGGGGAGCTGTTTTTT. As protein: CASSQTGELFF.

This clonotype was counted a few times. The chain uses TRBV14 and TRBJ2-3; D gene ambiguous. CDR3 length: 17 amino acids. The germline V and J ends were trimmed by 4 bases and 0 bases, with 17 bases remaining between them. Germline CDR1 reads SGHDN; CDR2 reads FVKESK. The CDR3 loop reads CASSPRFLTVSTDTQYF. As DNA, the CDR3 is TGTGCCAGCAGCCCACGCTTTCTGACGGTTAGCACAGATACGCAGTATTTT.

In this sample, this clonotype turned up a few times. The chain combines TRBV5-4 with TRBJ1-1; TRBD1 is a possible D gene (6 bases). The V gene's germline CDR1 is SGHNT and CDR2 YYREEE (reference sequence). The CDR3 length is 12 residues. The V end lost 3 bases, the J end lost 8 bases, and 11 bases lay between the germline ends. CDR3 sequence reads: CASSWDIAEAFF. The CDR3 DNA reads TGTGCCAGCAGCTGGGACATTGCCGAAGCTTTCTTT. Full variable domain (missing parts from reference TRBV5-4 and TRBJ1-1): ETGVTQSPTHLIKTRGQQVTLRCSSQSGHNTVSWYQQALGQGPQFIFQYYREEENGRGNFPPRFSGLQFPNYSSELNVNALELDDSALYLCASSWDIAEAFFGQGTRLTVV.

This clonotype occurred many times. The genes are TRBV5-5 and TRBJ1-1, with D unresolved. Looked up from germline, CDR1 is SGHKS and CDR2 is YYEKEE (reference sequence). The CDR3 extends over 15 amino acids. Trimming removed 1 base from V and 4 bases from J, with 14 bases in between. The CDR3 DNA reads TGTGCCAGCAGCTTGCTGTCACTGCCGGGCACTGAAGCTTTCTTT. Translated, it gives CASSLLSLPGTEAFF.

Notes on this clonotype: A read error may account for a junction end that differs from germline. The V and J genes are TRBV5-1 and TRBJ1-1; D remains ambiguous. Germline V gene sequence: CDR1 SGHRS, CDR2 YFSETQ. The CDR3 length is 16 residues. CDR3 nucleotides: TGCGCCAGCAGCATTGCCCAAGTCAGCTCGGGAACTGAAGCTTTCTTC. It specifies CASSIAQVSSGTEAFF.

In regard to this clonotype: This may come from a read error, since a much larger clone is one base off. The CDR3 does not end in the conserved phenylalanine or tryptophan, so this is likely a read error. J is TRBJ2-7 and V is TRBV5-6; D is unresolved. In germline, CDR1 is SGHDT, CDR2 YYEEEE. V was pared by 1 base and J by 0 bases, with 8 bases between. The CDR3 loop spans 14 amino acids. Written as DNA, the CDR3 is TGTGCCAGCAGCTTGTCATCTAGCTCCTACGAGCAGTACTTA. Translated, it gives CASSLSSSSYEQYL.

This clonotype was recorded a few times. This chain connects TRBV28 to TRBJ1-4, with 7 bases fitting TRBD1. This CDR3 comprises 13 residues. V gave up 8 bases and J gave up 10 bases; unmatched junction bases: 10. Germline CDR1 and CDR2: MDHEN and SYDVKM. CDR3 nucleotide sequence: TGTGCCAGCTTCGACAGGGCGACGGGAAAACTGTTTTTT. This encodes CASFDRATGKLFF.

With regard to this clonotype: A much larger clonotype is one base distant, so this may be a read error. The chain carries TRBV5-5 and TRBJ2-1; D gene ambiguous. The V end was cut by 7 bases, the J end by 5 bases, with 13 bases between. The germline CDR1 and CDR2 sequences are SGHKS and YYEKEE (reference sequence). The CDR3 runs 13 residues. The CDR3 spells CASGSEDNNEQFF. The CDR3 coding sequence is TGTGCCAGCGGCTCGGAAGACAACAATGAGCAGTTCTTC.

As regards this clonotype: A much more abundant neighbour one base away suggests this may be a read error. The CDR3 here is CAISVSSGTDTQYF. As DNA, the CDR3 is TGTGCCATCAGTGTCTCATCTGGCACAGATACGCAGTATTTT. V usage is TRBV10-3 and J usage is TRBJ2-3; D is ambiguous. Trimming left V 4 bases short and J 1 base short, with 9 bases between. Germline CDR1 ENHRY, CDR2 SYGVKD. The CDR3 is made up of 14 amino acids.

V and J are TRBV18 and TRBJ2-3, with no clear D. Germline CDR1 and CDR2: KGHSH and LQKENI. Trimming removed 3 bases at V and 2 bases at J, with 12 bases between. The CDR3 is made up of 15 amino acids. CDR3 sequence: CASSPDDTFTDTQYF. The CDR3, as DNA: TGTGCCAGCTCACCGGACGATACCTTCACAGATACGCAGTATTTT.

In regard to this clonotype: A much larger clone lies one base from this, so it may be a read error. The J gene is TRBJ1-2, the V gene TRBV6-2 or TRBV6-3; D may be TRBD1 (5 bases). Trimming cost V 10 bases and J 4 bases, with 13 bases left between them. CDR3 length: 12 residues. The germline gives CDR1 MNHEY, CDR2 SVGEGT. CDR3 residues: CATRGTGYGYTF. In nucleotides, the CDR3 is TGTGCCACCCGGGGCACTGGCTATGGCTACACCTTC.

Remarks on this clonotype: One end of the junction varies from germline; a read error may be responsible. This CDR3 reads CASSFGQGAGGYTF. DNA of the CDR3: TGTGCTAGCAGTTTCGGGCAGGGGGCCGGTGGCTACACCTTC. The chain uses TRBV12-3 or TRBV12-4 and TRBJ1-2, with 8 bases that match TRBD1. This CDR3 spans 14 amino acids.

In this sample, this clonotype turned up a few times. The conserved final phenylalanine or tryptophan is absent from the CDR3, which likely points to a read error. The chain carries TRBV6-2 or TRBV6-3 and TRBJ2-7; no definite D call. Germline V gene sequence: CDR1 MNHEY, CDR2 SVGEGT. The V end was cut by 9 bases, the J end by 2 bases, with 11 bases between. The CDR3 spans 12 residues. The CDR3 sequence is CASSRRAYEQYL. CDR3 coding DNA: TGTGCCAGTTCCCGTAGGGCCTACGAGCAGTACTTA.

About this clonotype itself: This may be a read error, as it is one base from a much larger clone. The chain couples TRBV10-3 to TRBJ2-1; 8 bases agree with TRBD2. The germline V gene encodes CDR1 ENHRY and CDR2 SYGVKD. Trimming removed 10 bases from V and 7 bases from J; junction bases left unmatched: 9. The CDR3 sequence is 13 residues long. The CDR3 reads CANVPGLENEQFF. The CDR3 DNA reads TGTGCCAACGTCCCGGGACTAGAGAATGAGCAGTTCTTC.

Details on this clonotype: A read error is possible here, since a much larger clone lies one base away. This chain links TRBV12-3 or TRBV12-4 with TRBJ1-2; weak D call: TRBD1 (5 bases). CDR3 length: 15 amino acids. CDR3 sequence: CGSRATLGGGGGYTF. In DNA, the CDR3 is TGTGGCAGCAGGGCCACGCTCGGTGGCGGGGGAGGCTACACCTTC.

This clonotype came up a few times. This sequence joins TRBV14 and TRBJ1-1; a possible D gene is TRBD1 (5 bases). V dropped 3 bases and J dropped 5 bases, with 10 bases sitting between them. The CDR3 runs to 13 residues. Germline CDR1 reads SGHDN; CDR2 reads FVKESK. The CDR3 region has the DNA TGTGCCAGCAGCCATTCTTGGGGGACTGAAGCTTTCTTT. Protein: CASSHSWGTEAFF.

This rearrangement joins TRBV5-4 to TRBJ2-2; 8 bases match TRBD1. This CDR3 contains 15 residues. Per germline, CDR1 SGHNT and CDR2 YYREEE (reference sequence). The ends lost 5 bases at V and 1 base at J; junction bases unmatched: 4. In nucleotides, the CDR3 is TGTGCCAGCAGTTCCGGGACAGGGAACACCGGGGAGCTGTTTTTT. This gives the protein CASSSGTGNTGELFF.

On this clonotype: A read error may explain this, as a much larger clone is one base away. This chain joins TRBV5-6 and TRBJ2-5, with a weak D call TRBD1 (6 bases). V was clipped by 6 bases and J by 2 bases, with 14 bases between them. CDR1 SGHDT and CDR2 YYEEEE come from the germline V gene. The length of the CDR3 is 14 residues. CDR3: CASTHCDRQETQYF. In nucleotides, the CDR3 is TGTGCCAGCACCCATTGTGACAGGCAAGAGACCCAGTACTTC.